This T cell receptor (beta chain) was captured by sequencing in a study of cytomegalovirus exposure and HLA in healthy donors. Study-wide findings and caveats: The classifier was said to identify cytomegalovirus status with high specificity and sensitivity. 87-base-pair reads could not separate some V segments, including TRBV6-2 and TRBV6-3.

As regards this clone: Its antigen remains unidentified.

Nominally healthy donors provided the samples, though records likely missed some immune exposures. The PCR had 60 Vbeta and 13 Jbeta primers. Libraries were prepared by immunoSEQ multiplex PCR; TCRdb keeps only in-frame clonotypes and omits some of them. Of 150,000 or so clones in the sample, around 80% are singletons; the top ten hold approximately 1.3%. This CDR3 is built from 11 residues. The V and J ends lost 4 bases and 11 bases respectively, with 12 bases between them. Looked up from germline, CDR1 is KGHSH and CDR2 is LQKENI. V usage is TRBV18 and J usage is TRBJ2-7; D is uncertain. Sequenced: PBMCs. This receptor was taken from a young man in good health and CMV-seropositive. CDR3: CASSRPACEYF. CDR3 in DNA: TGTGCCAGCTCACGGCCCGCTTGTGAGTACTTC.